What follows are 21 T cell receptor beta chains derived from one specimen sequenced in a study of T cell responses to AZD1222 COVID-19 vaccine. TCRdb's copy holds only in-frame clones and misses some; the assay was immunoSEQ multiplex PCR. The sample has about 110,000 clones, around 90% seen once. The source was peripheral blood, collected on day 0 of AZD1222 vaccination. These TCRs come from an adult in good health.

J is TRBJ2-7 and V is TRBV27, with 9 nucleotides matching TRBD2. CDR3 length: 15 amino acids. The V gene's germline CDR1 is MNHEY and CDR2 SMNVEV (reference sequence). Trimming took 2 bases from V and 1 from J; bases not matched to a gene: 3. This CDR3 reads CASSLRTSVSYEQYF. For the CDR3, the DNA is TGTGCCAGCAGTTTACGGACTAGCGTATCCTACGAGCAGTACTTC.

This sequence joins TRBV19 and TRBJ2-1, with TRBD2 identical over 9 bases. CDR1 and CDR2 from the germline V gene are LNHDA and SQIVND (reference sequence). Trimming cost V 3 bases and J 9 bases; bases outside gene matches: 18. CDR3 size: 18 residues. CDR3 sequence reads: CASSIPRAGGSDLSEQFF. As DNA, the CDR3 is TGTGCCAGTAGTATCCCTCGAGCGGGAGGATCGGATTTAAGTGAGCAGTTCTTC.

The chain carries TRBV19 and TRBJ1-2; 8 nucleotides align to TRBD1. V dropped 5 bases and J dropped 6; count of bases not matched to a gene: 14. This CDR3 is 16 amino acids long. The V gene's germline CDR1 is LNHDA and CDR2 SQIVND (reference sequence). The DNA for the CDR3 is TGTGCCAGTAGTCCCAACCCCACGATGACAGGGGATGGCTACACCTTC. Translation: CASSPNPTMTGDGYTF. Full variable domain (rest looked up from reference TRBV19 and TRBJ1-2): DGGITQSPKYLFRKEGQNVTLSCEQNLNHDAMYWYRQDPGQGLRLIYYSQIVNDFQKGDIAEGYSVSREKKESFPLTVTSAQKNPTAFYLCASSPNPTMTGDGYTFGSGTRLTVV.

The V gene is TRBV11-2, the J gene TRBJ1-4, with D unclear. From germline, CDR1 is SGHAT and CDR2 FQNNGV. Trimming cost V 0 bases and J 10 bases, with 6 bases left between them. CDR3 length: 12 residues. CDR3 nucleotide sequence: TGTGCCAGCAGCTTAGAGGGAGCAAAACTGTTTTTT. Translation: CASSLEGAKLFF.

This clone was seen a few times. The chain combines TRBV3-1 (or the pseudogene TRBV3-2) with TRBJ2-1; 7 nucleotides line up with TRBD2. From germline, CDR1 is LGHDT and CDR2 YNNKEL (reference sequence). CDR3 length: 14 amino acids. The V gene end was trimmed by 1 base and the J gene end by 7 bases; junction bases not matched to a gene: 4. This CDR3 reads CASSQGLAGNEQFF. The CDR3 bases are TGTGCCAGCAGCCAAGGCTTAGCGGGTAATGAGCAGTTCTTC.

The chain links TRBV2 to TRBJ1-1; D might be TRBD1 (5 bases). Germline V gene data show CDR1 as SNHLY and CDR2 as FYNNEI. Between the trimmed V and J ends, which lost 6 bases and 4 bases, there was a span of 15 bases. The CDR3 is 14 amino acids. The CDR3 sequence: CASSSGSGGTEAFF. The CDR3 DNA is TGTGCCAGCAGCTCAGGGAGTGGCGGCACTGAAGCTTTCTTT.

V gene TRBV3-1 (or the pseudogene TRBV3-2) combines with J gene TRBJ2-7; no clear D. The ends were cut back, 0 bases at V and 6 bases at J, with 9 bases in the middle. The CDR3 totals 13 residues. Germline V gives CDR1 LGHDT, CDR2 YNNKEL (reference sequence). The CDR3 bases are TGTGCCAGCAGCCAAGAGGGTTGGAGCGAGCAGTACTTC. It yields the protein CASSQEGWSEQYF.

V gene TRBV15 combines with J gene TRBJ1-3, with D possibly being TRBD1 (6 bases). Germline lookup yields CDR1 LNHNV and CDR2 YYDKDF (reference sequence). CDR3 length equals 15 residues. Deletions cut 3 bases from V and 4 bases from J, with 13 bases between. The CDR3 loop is CATSRDQGQGNTIYF. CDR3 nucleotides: TGTGCCACCAGCAGGGACCAGGGGCAAGGAAACACCATATATTTT.

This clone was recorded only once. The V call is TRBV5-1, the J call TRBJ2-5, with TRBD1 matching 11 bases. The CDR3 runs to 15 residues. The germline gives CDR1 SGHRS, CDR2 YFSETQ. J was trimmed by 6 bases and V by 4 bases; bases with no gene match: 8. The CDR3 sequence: CASSPPGTGGKTQYF. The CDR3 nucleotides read TGCGCCAGCAGCCCCCCCGGGACAGGGGGGAAGACCCAGTACTTC.

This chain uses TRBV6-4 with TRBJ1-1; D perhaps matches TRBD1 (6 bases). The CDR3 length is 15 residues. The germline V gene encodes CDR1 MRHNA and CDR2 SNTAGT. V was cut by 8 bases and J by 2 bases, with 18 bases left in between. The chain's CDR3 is CASHNRVPINTEAFF. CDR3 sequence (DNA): TGTGCCAGCCACAACAGGGTCCCAATTAACACTGAAGCTTTCTTT.

The chain's CDR3 is CASSQDITGSYGYTF. CDR3 sequence (DNA): TGTGCCAGCAGCCAAGATATTACGGGTTCGTATGGCTACACCTTC. The chain joins TRBV4-2 to TRBJ1-2; D gene uncertain. V lost 0 bases and J lost 5, with 13 bases in between. From germline, CDR1 is LGHNA and CDR2 YNFKEQ. The CDR3 extends over 15 amino acids.

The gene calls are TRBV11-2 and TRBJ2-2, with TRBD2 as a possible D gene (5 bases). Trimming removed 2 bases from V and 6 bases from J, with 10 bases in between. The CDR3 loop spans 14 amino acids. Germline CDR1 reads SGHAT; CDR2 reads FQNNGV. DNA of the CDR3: TGTGCCAGCAGCTTAATCCGCGGGTCCGGGGAGCTGTTTTTT. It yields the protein CASSLIRGSGELFF.

The DNA for the CDR3 is TGTGCCAGCTCACCACCGTTGGGAACCTATGGCTACACCTTC. It encodes CASSPPLGTYGYTF. The rearrangement links TRBV18 to TRBJ1-2, with no clear D. Trimming took off 0 bases at V and 4 bases at J, with 9 bases between the two ends. This CDR3 is built from 14 residues. Germline V gene data show CDR1 as KGHSH and CDR2 as LQKENI. The full variable domain, completed using reference TRBV18 and TRBJ1-2, is NAGVMQNPRHLVRRRGQEARLRCSPMKGHSHVYWYRQLPEEGLKFMVYLQKENIIDESGMPKERFSAEFPKEGPSILRIQQVVRGDSAAYFCASSPPLGTYGYTFGSGTRLTVV.

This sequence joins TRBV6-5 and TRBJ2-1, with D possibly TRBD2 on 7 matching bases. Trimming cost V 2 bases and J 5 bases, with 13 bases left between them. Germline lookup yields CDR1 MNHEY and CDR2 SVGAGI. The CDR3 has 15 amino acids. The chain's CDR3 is CASSYLGGADNEQFF. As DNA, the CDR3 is TGTGCCAGCAGTTACCTTGGGGGGGCGGACAATGAGCAGTTCTTC.

The CDR3 here is CASSAGGFNSPLHF. Written as DNA, the CDR3 is TGTGCCAGCAGCGCAGGGGGTTTCAATTCACCCCTCCACTTT. V usage is TRBV2 and J usage is TRBJ1-6, with TRBD1 matching over 7 bases. Germline lookup yields CDR1 SNHLY and CDR2 FYNNEI. CDR3 size: 14 residues. After removal of 6 bases from V and 7 bases from J, the junction contained 6 bases not matched to a gene. The full variable domain, with the rest looked up from reference TRBV2 and TRBJ1-6, is EPEVTQTPSHQVTQMGQEVILRCVPISNHLYFYWYRQILGQKVEFLVSFYNNEISEKSEIFDDQFSVERPDGSNFTLKIRSTKLEDSAMYFCASSAGGFNSPLHFGNGTRLTVT.

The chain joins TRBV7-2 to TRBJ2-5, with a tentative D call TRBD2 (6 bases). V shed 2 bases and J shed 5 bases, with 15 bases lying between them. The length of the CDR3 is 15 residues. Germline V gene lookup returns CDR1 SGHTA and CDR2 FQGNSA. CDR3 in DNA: TGTGCCAGCAGCTTAACCGGGGGAGCGGCGGAGACCCAGTACTTC. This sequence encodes CASSLTGGAAETQYF.

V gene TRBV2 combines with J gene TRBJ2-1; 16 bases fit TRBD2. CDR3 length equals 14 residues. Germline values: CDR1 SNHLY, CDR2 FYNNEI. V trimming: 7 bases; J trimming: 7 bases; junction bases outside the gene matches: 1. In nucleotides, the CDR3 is TGTGCCAGCATGGGACTAGCGGGAGGGAATGAGCAGTTCTTC. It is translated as CASMGLAGGNEQFF. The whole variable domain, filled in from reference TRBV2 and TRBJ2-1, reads EPEVTQTPSHQVTQMGQEVILRCVPISNHLYFYWYRQILGQKVEFLVSFYNNEISEKSEIFDDQFSVERPDGSNFTLKIRSTKLEDSAMYFCASMGLAGGNEQFFGPGTRLTVL.

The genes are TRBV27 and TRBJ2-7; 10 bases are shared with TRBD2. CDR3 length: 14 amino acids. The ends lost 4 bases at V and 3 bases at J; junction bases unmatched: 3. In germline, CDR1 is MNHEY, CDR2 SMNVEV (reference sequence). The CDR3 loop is CASSSRLAGYEQYF. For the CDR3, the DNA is TGTGCCAGCAGTTCTCGACTAGCGGGCTACGAGCAGTACTTC.

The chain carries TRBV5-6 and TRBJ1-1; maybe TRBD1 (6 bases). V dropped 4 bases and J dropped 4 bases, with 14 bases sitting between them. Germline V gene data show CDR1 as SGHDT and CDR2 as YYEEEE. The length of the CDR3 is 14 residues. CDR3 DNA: TGTGCCAGCAGCCCACTGGGGGGGGCCACTGAAGCTTTCTTT. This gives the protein CASSPLGGATEAFF.

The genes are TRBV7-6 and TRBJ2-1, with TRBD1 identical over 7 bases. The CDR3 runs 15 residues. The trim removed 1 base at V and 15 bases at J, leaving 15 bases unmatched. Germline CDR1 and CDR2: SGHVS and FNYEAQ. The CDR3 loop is CASSLGSDRGRPSFF. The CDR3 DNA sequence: TGTGCCAGCAGCTTAGGCAGCGATAGGGGGCGTCCTTCGTTCTTC.

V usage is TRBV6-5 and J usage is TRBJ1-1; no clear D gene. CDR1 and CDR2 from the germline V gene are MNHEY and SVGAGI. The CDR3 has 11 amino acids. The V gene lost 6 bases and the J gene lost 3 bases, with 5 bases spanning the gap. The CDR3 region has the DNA TGTGCCAGCAGCGCCGACACTGAAGCTTTCTTT. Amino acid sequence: CASSADTEAFF.